The T cell receptor beta chain described here comes from a study of shared clonotypes between healthy human individuals. The ends were cut back, 4 bases at V and 2 bases at J, with 13 bases in the middle. Germline CDR1 reads SGDLS; CDR2 reads YYNGEE. This CDR3 is 15 amino acids long. Method: immunoSEQ multiplex PCR; TCRdb's copy keeps in-frame clones and lacks some. The table includes about 2.3 million clones, roughly 93% detected once. Sequencing was carried out using naive CD4+ T cells from PBMCs. Subset: CD45RA+ positively selected. This chain connects TRBV9 to TRBJ2-1; D gene unclear. This sequence was found in a man between 18 and 29 years old in good health. Some clones in this sample may be carry-over from other donors' samples. CDR3 nucleotide sequence: TGTGCCAGCAGCACTACCCCCCGCACCTACAATGAGCAGTTCTTC. Protein: CASSTTPRTYNEQFF.